Listed below are T cell receptor beta chains from one sample, sequenced in a study of human T cells and chemical hapten exposure. Using its own MiXCR run on the RACE reads, TCRdb lists one record per CDR3 protein. The sample shows around 100,000 distinct CDR3 sequences, roughly a tenth of them seen only once. Sequenced here: whole blood, sampled in connection with sensitization to the hapten diphenylcyclopropenone (DPC). All receptors derive from a woman aged 60-70 years with alopecia areata. Some clones in this sample may be carry-over from other donors' samples. The CDR3 runs from the conserved cysteine through the conserved F or W. The D gene is left open where the match is weak. The size entry is marked missing in some rows and otherwise reads once, few, many or a size class.

J	D	size	V	DNA	CDR3
TRBJ2-3	TRBD2	few	TRBV7-6	TGTGCCAGCAGCCGGTCCGGGACTAGCGGGGGGGCCTTAGATACGCAGTATTTT	CASSRSGTSGGALDTQYF
TRBJ2-7	TRBD2	-	TRBV13	TGTGCCAGCAGCTTAGGCGAGGGACTAGCGGGGGGCCCTCCCTACGAGCAGTACTTC	CASSLGEGLAGGPPYEQYF
TRBJ1-2	-	many	TRBV10-1	TGCGCCAGCAGTGAGTCAGTGGACTATGGCTACACCTTC	CASSESVDYGYTF
TRBJ2-5	-	few	TRBV9	TGTGCCAGCAGCCCGATTGGGGCCCAAGAGACCCAGTACTTC	CASSPIGAQETQYF
TRBJ2-7	-	few	TRBV27	TGTGCCAGCAGTCACACACCACCTTCGACCTACGAGCAGTACTTC	CASSHTPPSTYEQYF
TRBJ1-2	-	few	TRBV7-9	TGTGCCAGCAACACCGTCACAACAGACTATGGCTACACCTTC	CASNTVTTDYGYTF
TRBJ2-1	TRBD2	-	TRBV7-8	TGTGCGGGCGCGACTAGCGGGAACAATGAGCAGTTCTTC	CAGATSGNNEQFF
TRBJ2-5	-	many	TRBV28	TGTGCCAGCAGTTCCCCCTCCGGGGGTCAAGAGACCCAGTACTTC	CASSSPSGGQETQYF
TRBJ2-5	TRBD1	few	TRBV29-1	TGCAGCGTGACAGGGCAGGGGGAAGAGACCCAGTACTTC	CSVTGQGEETQYF
TRBJ2-1	-	many	TRBV5-1	TGCGCCAGCAGCTTGGAGGTGGAGCAGTTCTTC	CASSLEVEQFF
TRBJ2-7	-	-	TRBV6-1	TGTGCCAGCAGTGAAGCTGTCAGGGGCTACGAGCAGTACTTC	CASSEAVRGYEQYF
TRBJ2-1	-	many	TRBV3-1	TGTGCCAGCAGGGACTGGAACAATGAGCAGTTCTTC	CASRDWNNEQFF
TRBJ2-5	-	-	TRBV3-1	TGTGCCAGCAGCCAGGGGGGAGAGACCCAGTACTTC	CASSQGGETQYF
TRBJ1-5	-	many	TRBV2	TGTGCCAGCAGTGAAACCGGCCCCCAGCATTTT	CASSETGPQHF
TRBJ2-1	TRBD2	many	TRBV12-3/TRBV12-4	TGTGCCAGCAGTATGACTAGCGGGAGAACAGGTGAGCAGTTCTTC	CASSMTSGRTGEQFF
TRBJ1-4	TRBD1	many	TRBV5-1	TGCGCCAGCAGAACCGGGACAGGGAATGAAAAACTGTTTTTT	CASRTGTGNEKLFF
TRBJ2-1	TRBD2	few	TRBV18	TGTGCCAGCTCATGGACTAGCGGGGGCAATGAGCAGTTCTTC	CASSWTSGGNEQFF
TRBJ2-5	-	many	TRBV9	TGTGCCAGCAGCGCCATGGGGGGGCTACAAGAGACCCAGTACTTC	CASSAMGGLQETQYF
TRBJ2-5	TRBD2	many	TRBV5-1	TGCGCCAGCAGCCAGGGACTAGCGGAACCAGAGACCCAGTACTTC	CASSQGLAEPETQYF
TRBJ2-7	TRBD1	many	TRBV2	TGTGCCAGCAGTGAAAAGACAGGGAGTCCCTACGAGCAGTACTTC	CASSEKTGSPYEQYF
TRBJ1-2	-	many	TRBV7-9	TGTGCCAGCAGCTCCTTCGGGGGATCCAGTTCCTATGGCTACACCTTC	CASSSFGGSSSYGYTF
TRBJ1-1	-	many	TRBV6-5	TGTGCCAGCAGTTACTCGATCTTGGGGATGGCTGAAGCTTTCTTT	CASSYSILGMAEAFF
TRBJ1-5	TRBD1	few	TRBV29-1	TGCAGCGTTGATCCCCCGCAGGGGGCGGGTCAGCCCCAGCATTTT	CSVDPPQGAGQPQHF
TRBJ2-3	-	many	TRBV6-5	TGTGCCAGCAGTTACTCGATAATGGCAGGCGGCAGGAATACGCAGTATTTT	CASSYSIMAGGRNTQYF
TRBJ2-3	-	-	TRBV5-1	TGCGCCAGCAGCTCGGCCCGGGACTCCAGCACAGATACGCAGTATTTT	CASSSARDSSTDTQYF
TRBJ1-1	-	-	TRBV12-3/TRBV12-4	TGTGCCAGCAAAGACGGAACACCTTTGAACACTGAAGCTTTCTTT	CASKDGTPLNTEAFF
TRBJ2-1	-	few	TRBV5-1	TGCGCCAGCAGCTTGGGCGGAGGCTATGAGCAGTTCTTC	CASSLGGGYEQFF
TRBJ1-2	-	many	TRBV5-5	TGTGCCAGCAGCTTGGGAGGGGTAACGTATGGCTACACCTTC	CASSLGGVTYGYTF
TRBJ2-3	TRBD1	-	TRBV7-8	TGTGCCAGCAGCTTCCGGGGACAGGGCAGGGATACGCAGTATTTT	CASSFRGQGRDTQYF
TRBJ2-1	-	many	TRBV19	TGTGCCAGTAGGGGGGCAGGGCGACACAATGAGCAGTTCTTC	CASRGAGRHNEQFF
TRBJ2-1	TRBD2	few	TRBV11-2	TGTGCCAGCAGCCAGGGACTAGCGGGGGACAATGAGCAGTTCTTC	CASSQGLAGDNEQFF
TRBJ2-1	-	many	TRBV6-1	TGTGCCAGTGGAAGGTGGGCGGGAAGCTCCTACAATGAGCAGTTCTTC	CASGRWAGSSYNEQFF
TRBJ1-4	TRBD1	-	TRBV28	TGTGCCTCGGAGGGGGCGGAAAAACTGTTTTTT	CASEGAEKLFF
TRBJ2-5	-	few	TRBV7-6	TGTGCCAGCAGCTTAGGGGGGCTACAGTACCAAGAGACCCAGTACTTC	CASSLGGLQYQETQYF
TRBJ2-7	-	-	TRBV20-1	TGCAAACCGCATCCCGAGCAGTACTTC	CKPHPEQYF
TRBJ1-2	TRBD1	-	TRBV5-1	TGCGCCAGCAGCCTCGCTACAGGGGTACGGTATGGCTACACCTTC	CASSLATGVRYGYTF
TRBJ2-2	-	few	TRBV3-1	TGTGCCAGCAGCTCAAACACCGGGGAGCTGTTTTTT	CASSSNTGELFF
TRBJ2-1	-	many	TRBV10-3	TGTGCCATCAGTGAATTAGCGGTCTCCTACAATGAGCAGTTCTTC	CAISELAVSYNEQFF
TRBJ2-3	-	many	TRBV6-5	TGTGCCAGCAGTTACTCGACCAGCACAGATACGCAGTATTTT	CASSYSTSTDTQYF
TRBJ2-3	TRBD2	few	TRBV5-4	TGTGCCAGCAGCAAGACTAGCGGTCCCCCCACAGATACGCAGTATTTT	CASSKTSGPPTDTQYF
TRBJ2-7	-	many	TRBV20-1	TGCAGTGCTAGAAAAGCTTCCGCCGGTCCGAAGTCCTACGAGCAGTACTTC	CSARKASAGPKSYEQYF
TRBJ1-5	-	many	TRBV7-9	TGTGCCAGCAGCTTAGGGGACGGTAATCAGCCCCAGCATTTT	CASSLGDGNQPQHF
TRBJ2-7	-	many	TRBV21-1	TGTGCAACGGCTGCGGGGGCCTACGAGCAGTACTTC	CATAAGAYEQYF
TRBJ1-2	TRBD1	-	TRBV7-3	TGTGCCAGCAGCTTGGACAGGAGCTATGGCTACACCTTC	CASSLDRSYGYTF
TRBJ2-1	TRBD2	many	TRBV12-3/TRBV12-4	TGTGCCAGCAAAATATCGTTGCGGGGGGGCCACGAGCAGTTCTTC	CASKISLRGGHEQFF
TRBJ1-5	-	-	TRBV20-1	TGCAGTGCTAGGAGGGGCCAGGGGAGCAATCAGCCCCAGCATTTT	CSARRGQGSNQPQHF
TRBJ2-5	-	-	TRBV4-1	TGCGCCAGCAGCCAAGATCCCCAAGAAGAGACCCAGTACTTC	CASSQDPQEETQYF
TRBJ2-5	TRBD2	many	TRBV7-2	TGTGCCAGCAGCCCCGGACTAGTTCGGGAGACCCAGTACTTC	CASSPGLVRETQYF
TRBJ2-1	-	-	TRBV7-2	TGTGCCAGCAGCTTAGTTGCAGGATCCAATGAGCAGTTCTTC	CASSLVAGSNEQFF
TRBJ2-1	TRBD1	-	TRBV3-1	TGTGCCAGCAGCCAAGAAGAGGGGGCGGACTACAATGAGCAGTTCTTC	CASSQEEGADYNEQFF